This is a list of T cell receptor beta chains from one sample in a study of human T cells and chemical hapten exposure. MiXCR was run by TCRdb on the RACE reads, yielding one entry per CDR3 protein. Among some 400,000 distinct CDR3 sequences listed, approximately 5.1% were seen once. Sequencing was performed on whole blood, taken in connection with sensitization to the hapten diphenylcyclopropenone (DPC). The receptors derive from a woman aged 45-65 years with alopecia areata. Some clones in this sample may be carry-over from other donors' samples. Both conserved end residues are part of each CDR3. Fields, in order: CDR3 DNA, CDR3 protein, clone size, J gene, D gene, V gene. The D gene is left open where the match is weak. Size values are once, few and many counts, or a class for expanded clones, and some rows have none.

TGTGCCAGCAGTGACAGGGGGCCTGAGCAGTACTTC,CASSDRGPEQYF,.,TRBJ2-7,TRBD1,TRBV6-6
TGCAGTGGTACCGCTGATACGGATACGCAGTATTTT,CSGTADTDTQYF,many,TRBJ2-3,.,TRBV20-1
TGTGCCACCCTAATGGGGGAGCTGTTTTTT,CATLMGELFF,few,TRBJ2-2,.,TRBV6-6
TGTGCCAGCATCGGGCCCTCAAGAGCTTTCTTT,CASIGPSRAFF,many,TRBJ1-1,.,TRBV6-5
TGTGCCAGCAGCTTGGGTTGGACCGAGCAGTTCTTC,CASSLGWTEQFF,many,TRBJ2-1,.,TRBV5-6
TGTGCCAGCTCACCACCCGTGGAAGAGACCCAGTACTTC,CASSPPVEETQYF,.,TRBJ2-5,.,TRBV18
TGTGCCAGCAGTTTACCGGGGGGCGTGGGAGTTTTCTTT,CASSLPGGVGVFF,few,TRBJ1-1,.,TRBV27
TGTGCCACCAGCACGAGCGGGAGGGCGATAGATACGCAGTATTTT,CATSTSGRAIDTQYF,many,TRBJ2-3,TRBD2,TRBV15
TGTGCCACCAGTGATGCGCAAGGGGAGACCTACAATGAGCAGTTCTTC,CATSDAQGETYNEQFF,few,TRBJ2-1,.,TRBV24-1
TGTGCCAGCAGCGTATCAGATACGCAGTATTTT,CASSVSDTQYF,many,TRBJ2-3,.,TRBV25-1
TGCCTTGTTCCGGGACAGGATAAGAATGAGCAGTTCTTC,CLVPGQDKNEQFF,many,TRBJ2-1,TRBD1,TRBV20-1
TGTGCCAGCAGCTTAGGTCTAAGATGGGAAAAACTGTTTTTT,CASSLGLRWEKLFF,.,TRBJ1-4,.,TRBV11-2
TGTGCCAGCAGTTTCCTCGGGGGGGAGGAAGCTTTCTTT,CASSFLGGEEAFF,few,TRBJ1-1,.,TRBV27
TGTGCCAGTAGTATTACAGGGGACAATCAGCCCCAGCATTTT,CASSITGDNQPQHF,.,TRBJ1-5,TRBD1,TRBV19
TGCGCCAGCAGTGATCTCCAGGGCGGACGCTACACCTTC,CASSDLQGGRYTF,few,TRBJ1-2,.,TRBV10-1
TGTGCCAGCAGTGAGTTGAGCAATCAGCCCCAGCATTTT,CASSELSNQPQHF,many,TRBJ1-5,.,TRBV6-1
TGTGCTAGTGGTCCGGGACTAGTTTACAATGAGCAGTTCTTC,CASGPGLVYNEQFF,few,TRBJ2-1,TRBD2,TRBV12-5
TGTGCCAGCAGTTTATTTGGGAGGCGTGAGGTTAGCACAGATACGCAGTATTTT,CASSLFGRREVSTDTQYF,many,TRBJ2-3,.,TRBV28
TGTGCCAGCAGTTACCGCGGGGGGGCCACAGATACGCAGTATTTT,CASSYRGGATDTQYF,few,TRBJ2-3,TRBD2,TRBV6-5
TGTGCCAGCAGCTGGGGGACAGGGAGGGCCACTGAAGCTTTCTTT,CASSWGTGRATEAFF,many,TRBJ1-1,TRBD1,TRBV12-3/TRBV12-4
TGTGCCAGCAGCCTTCTAGGACAGGGAGGAACTGAAGCTTTCTTT,CASSLLGQGGTEAFF,few,TRBJ1-1,TRBD1,TRBV4-2
TGTGCCAGCAGTAGGGGACAGGGGGCCTATGAGCAGTTCTTC,CASSRGQGAYEQFF,few,TRBJ2-1,TRBD1,TRBV6-5
TGTGCCAGCAGCGCCCATAGCGGGAGTCTAGATACGCAGTATTTT,CASSAHSGSLDTQYF,.,TRBJ2-3,TRBD2,TRBV7-2
TGTGCCAGCAGCCAATGGATCAAGGGGGGAGATACGCAGTATTTT,CASSQWIKGGDTQYF,few,TRBJ2-3,.,TRBV3-1
TGTGCCAGCAGTCGGGACGGTTACTTCGGGGAGCTGTTTTTT,CASSRDGYFGELFF,few,TRBJ2-2,.,TRBV27
TGTGCCAGCAGCCGGGCGGCCTCCTACAATGAGCAGTTCTTC,CASSRAASYNEQFF,.,TRBJ2-1,.,TRBV6-5
TGTGCCAGCAGCTTAGGGACAGGGGTCTATGGCTACACCTTC,CASSLGTGVYGYTF,many,TRBJ1-2,TRBD1,TRBV13
TGCGCCTCTACCGGGACGGAGCCTGAAGCTTTCTTT,CASTGTEPEAFF,many,TRBJ1-1,.,TRBV4-1
TGTGCCTGGAGTCCCAATGACCTGGGGCCCCTCCACTTT,CAWSPNDLGPLHF,many,TRBJ1-6,.,TRBV30
TGTGCCAGCAGCCCGGGAAGGTACAATGAGCAGTTCTTC,CASSPGRYNEQFF,many,TRBJ2-1,.,TRBV12-3/TRBV12-4
TGTGCCAGCAGGTCCGGACAGGAAGCTTTCTTT,CASRSGQEAFF,many,TRBJ1-1,.,TRBV12-3/TRBV12-4
TGTGCCAGCAGCTTAGCGGCCCGAGCAATGAACACTGAAGCTTTCTTT,CASSLAARAMNTEAFF,few,TRBJ1-1,.,TRBV7-2